The clone carrying this T cell receptor (beta chain) was found many times. Antigen: not known. The CDR3 has 14 residues. Germline CDR1 LGHNA, CDR2 YSLEER. The V end was cut by 4 bases, the J end by 6 bases, with 15 bases between. This sample is drawn from a study of metastatic and nonmetastatic thyroid tumors. Study in general: Repertoire comparisons spanned blood and tumor or nodule tissue from malignant and benign thyroid patients. Study conclusions and caveats: Within blood and tumor, benign nodules reportedly had significantly lower TCR beta diversity than malignant thyroid tumors did.

All patients were untreated before thyroid surgery. Original handling: What underpinned the distant-metastasis classifier for papillary thyroid cancer was the set of CDR3 differences across clinicopathological groups. TCRdb re-analyzed the PCR reads using MiXCR. TCRdb assigned the V and J calls; the authors' analysis was not used. This table has 60,000 or so clones, almost 30% appearing once. The material sequenced was blood. The sequence derives from a female donor with papillary thyroid cancer or a benign thyroid nodule (not recorded which). Some clones in this sample may be carry-over from other donors' samples. The chain employs TRBV4-3 and TRBJ2-5; D not certain. Here the CDR3 DNA reads TGCGCCAGCAGCCGAACACTTCTAGAGAAGACCCAGTACTTC. Protein product: CASSRTLLEKTQYF.